The T cell receptor (delta chain) described here comes from a study of γδ T cells in repeated Plasmodium falciparum infection (TCRdb year 2021). Describing the broader study: In the natural-infection arm, Malian children exposed to intense seasonal malaria transmission were enrolled and compared against age and gender matched Australian children. Samples were collected from controlled-infection subjects at baseline, immediately before selected infections, and 21 days after each infection. The gammadelta TCR repertoires from Mali were analysed in two ways: cross-sectionally during periods with no transmission, and longitudinally across episodes of acute febrile malaria. The study examined how repeated Plasmodium falciparum infection shapes the human gammadelta T cell repertoire, using natural infection in Mali and controlled human malaria infection. Four controlled human malaria infections were administered to about five malaria-naive U.S. adults over approximately 580 days by bites from P. falciparum NF54-infected Anopheles stephensi mosquitoes.

Vgamma9/Vdelta2+ and Vdelta2-negative gammadelta T cell populations were flow-sorted from peripheral blood mononuclear cells for bulk TCR repertoire analysis. What the study reported, not specific to this receptor: Repeated controlled infections appeared to drive waves of new clonotype selection in Vdelta2-negative, largely Vdelta1+, gammadelta TCR repertoires. Generalizability was limited because the Malian cohort came from a small rural village made up predominantly of one ethnic group. The controlled-infection cohort was small, limiting analysis of inter-individual variability in gammadelta T cell responses. Vdelta2-negative gammadelta TCR repertoires from Malian children appeared more clonally expanded, less diverse and less shared than those of Australian children. A highly stable polyclonal repertoire over time and infection, with many inter-individual overlapping TCRgamma sequences, was shown by Vgamma9/Vdelta2+ TCR repertoires.

The germline V gene provides CDR1 TSWWSYY and CDR2 QGS. Trimming takes 0 bases off V and 2 bases off J; junction bases not matched to a gene: 22. Including the terminal cysteine and phenylalanine, the CDR3 comprises 23 residues. The only DNA kept is the CDR3, 69 bases in frame from the first base. Points on this clone: Its antigen is currently not known. The amino acid sequence in TCRdb belongs to a much larger clone and departs from this DNA's translation at residue 15, likely a sequencing read error; the sequence shown is translated from the DNA.

The library was obtained by multiplex PCR. Data came from an Illumina MiSeq. Both TCR gamma (TRG) and TCR delta (TRD) chains were sequenced from each sorted gammadelta T cell sample. The source study handled its data this way. Clonotype tree plots, accumulated frequency of the top 20 clonotypes, diversity index (DI) and D75 metrics were included in the repertoire analyses. TCRdb recomputed clones from the public reads with CATT; identical DNA rows were then combined. TCRdb, rather than the study authors, made the V and J calls. The sample contains 50,000 or so delta-chain clones, less than 2% of them found a single time. Together, the top ten hold around 8.6% of the sample.

The chain links TRDV1 with TRDJ1, with 12 junctional bases fitting TRDD3. The J gene comes from matching the DNA to germline here; TCRdb lacks it. Sequences were obtained from gamma-delta T cells from blood. This TCR derives from a pool of human donors (malaria-infected and uninfected, not separated). The bases are TGTGCTCTTGGGGAACTCCATCACCTCACTGGGGGATACCCCCACTCCCCAACCGATAAACTCATCTTT. Translated, this is CALGELHHLTGGYPHSPTDKLIF.